What follows are 8 T cell receptor beta chains derived from one specimen sequenced in a study of technical replicates of blood from a few donors. TCRdb's table, derived via immunoSEQ multiplex PCR, lists solely in-frame clones and lacks some. The sample contains about 97,000 clones, 90% to 97% of which appear only once. The sequenced material came from T cells isolated from PBMCs. Receptors originate from a human donor in good health.

This clone was picked up one time. The chain carries TRBV30 and TRBJ2-7, with a tentative D call TRBD2 (6 bases). In germline, CDR1 is GTSNPN, CDR2 SVGIG (reference sequence). CDR3 length: 12 residues. Trimming cost V 2 bases and J 4 bases, with 9 bases left between them. The CDR3 protein is CAWSRGLYEQYF. For the CDR3, the DNA is TGTGCCTGGAGTCGGGGGTTGTACGAGCAGTACTTC.

The chain's CDR3 is CASSQGEGVPGNTIYF. The CDR3 DNA sequence: TGCGCCAGCAGCCAGGGTGAAGGGGTACCTGGAAACACCATATATTTT. The rearrangement links TRBV4-1 to TRBJ1-3, with D perhaps TRBD1 (5 bases). The CDR3 totals 16 residues. Between the trimmed V and J ends, which lost 3 bases and 2 bases, there was a span of 14 bases. Germline values: CDR1 MGHRA, CDR2 YSYEKL.

V usage is TRBV7-9 and J usage is TRBJ1-2; TRBD1 aligns across 10 bases. Germline values: CDR1 SEHNR, CDR2 FQNEAQ (reference sequence). V shed 8 bases and J 4 bases; nucleotides not matched to a gene: 10. The CDR3 contains 15 residues. In DNA form, the CDR3 reads TGTGCCAGCCCTACTTTAAGGACAGGGGGCTATGGCTACACCTTC. The encoded protein is CASPTLRTGGYGYTF. The entire variable domain, with the rest obtained from reference TRBV7-9 and TRBJ1-2, is as follows: DTGVSQNPRHKITKRGQNVTFRCDPISEHNRLYWYRQTLGQGPEFLTYFQNEAQLEKSRLLSDRFSAERPKGSFSTLEIQRTEQGDSAMYLCASPTLRTGGYGYTFGSGTRLTVV.

The J gene is TRBJ2-3, the V gene TRBV6-6, with D tentatively TRBD1 (5 bases). The CDR3 loop spans 15 amino acids. V was shortened by 7 bases and J by 2 bases, with 16 bases between the two germline ends. Germline V gives CDR1 MNHNY, CDR2 SVGAGI (reference sequence). The CDR3 DNA reads as TGTGCCAGCATACGGCAACAGGTGGCCACAGATACGCAGTATTTT. Translating gives CASIRQQVATDTQYF.

The V call is TRBV4-1, the J call TRBJ2-7; weak D call: TRBD2 (7 bases). The CDR3 runs to 15 residues. V lost 3 bases and J lost 1, with 13 bases in between. Germline assignment: CDR1 MGHRA and CDR2 YSYEKL. The CDR3 loop reads CASSQGGGGSYEQYF. The CDR3 DNA reads TGCGCCAGCAGCCAGGGGGGAGGGGGTTCCTACGAGCAGTACTTC.

V usage is TRBV29-1 and J usage is TRBJ1-2; no firm D call. In germline, CDR1 is SQVTM, CDR2 ANQGSEA. V was clipped by 7 bases and J by 6 bases, with 18 bases between them. This CDR3 contains 13 residues. The CDR3 DNA reads TGCAGCGGTATGCCGCTGAGAGGGAATGGCTACACCTTC. Protein sequence: CSGMPLRGNGYTF.

Here the CDR3 DNA reads TGTGCCAGCAGCTTGGCAGGGGTCGAGACCCAGTACTTC. The encoded protein is CASSLAGVETQYF. This chain connects TRBV5-4 to TRBJ2-5; D perhaps matches TRBD1 (6 bases). The germline gives CDR1 SGHNT, CDR2 YYREEE (reference sequence). V lost 0 bases and J 5 bases, leaving 8 bases between the germline ends. The CDR3 spans 13 residues.

The genes are TRBV9 and TRBJ2-7, with D tentatively TRBD1 (6 bases). The CDR3 sequence is 15 residues long. CDR1 SGDLS and CDR2 YYNGEE come from the germline V gene. V lost 7 bases, J lost 0 bases, and 17 bases lay in between. The CDR3 coding sequence is TGTGCCAGCTCAAAGACAGGAAGCATCTCCTACGAGCAGTACTTC. Translation: CASSKTGSISYEQYF.